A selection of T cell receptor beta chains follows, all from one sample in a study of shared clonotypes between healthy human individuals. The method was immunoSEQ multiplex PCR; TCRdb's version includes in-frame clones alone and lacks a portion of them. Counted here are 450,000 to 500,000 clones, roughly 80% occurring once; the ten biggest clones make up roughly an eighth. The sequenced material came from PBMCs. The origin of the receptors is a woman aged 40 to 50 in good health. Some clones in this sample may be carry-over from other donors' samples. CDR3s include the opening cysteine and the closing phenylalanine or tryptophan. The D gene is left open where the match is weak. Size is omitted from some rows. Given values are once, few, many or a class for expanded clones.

CDR3nt: TGCGCCAGCAGCCAATCCGGTCTTACAGGGGATAAAGCTTTCTTT
CDR3aa: CASSQSGLTGDKAFF
d_gene: TRBD1
v_gene: TRBV5-1
j_gene: TRBJ1-1
abundance: NA

CDR3nt: TGTGCCAGCGGTAGCATAAGTGAGCAGTTCTTC
CDR3aa: CASGSISEQFF
d_gene: NA
v_gene: TRBV9
j_gene: TRBJ2-1
abundance: NA

CDR3nt: TGTGCCAGCAGCTTTCCTCCGGGGTCAACTAATGAAAAACTGTTTTTT
CDR3aa: CASSFPPGSTNEKLFF
d_gene: NA
v_gene: TRBV11-2
j_gene: TRBJ1-4
abundance: once

CDR3nt: TGTGCCAGCAGATACAGGGGGCAGACCGGGGAGCTGTTTTTT
CDR3aa: CASRYRGQTGELFF
d_gene: TRBD1
v_gene: TRBV6-6
j_gene: TRBJ2-2
abundance: NA

CDR3nt: TGTGCCTGGAGCGCAGGACAGGGGGCGAACACTGAAGCTTTCTTT
CDR3aa: CAWSAGQGANTEAFF
d_gene: TRBD1
v_gene: TRBV30
j_gene: TRBJ1-1
abundance: many

CDR3nt: TGCGCCAGCAGCTTGGAGGACAGTTCATGGGGGAACACTGAAGCTTTCTTT
CDR3aa: CASSLEDSSWGNTEAFF
d_gene: NA
v_gene: TRBV5-1
j_gene: TRBJ1-1
abundance: few

CDR3nt: TGTGCCAGCAGTTCGGGGCTACGGACTGAAGCTTTCTTT
CDR3aa: CASSSGLRTEAFF
d_gene: NA
v_gene: TRBV28
j_gene: TRBJ1-1
abundance: few

CDR3nt: TGTGCCAGCAGCTTAGGGCAGGACGATGATACGCAGTATTTT
CDR3aa: CASSLGQDDDTQYF
d_gene: NA
v_gene: TRBV7-9
j_gene: TRBJ2-3
abundance: NA

CDR3nt: TGTGCCAGCAGGAAATACAATGAGCAGTTCTTC
CDR3aa: CASRKYNEQFF
d_gene: NA
v_gene: TRBV6-5
j_gene: TRBJ2-1
abundance: NA

CDR3nt: TGTGCCAGCAGTCCCGTTACTCAGCCCCAGCATTTT
CDR3aa: CASSPVTQPQHF
d_gene: NA
v_gene: TRBV28
j_gene: TRBJ1-5
abundance: NA

CDR3nt: TGTGCCTGGAGTGTACCCGGGAGGGCCACCGGGGAGCTGTTTTTT
CDR3aa: CAWSVPGRATGELFF
d_gene: TRBD2
v_gene: TRBV30
j_gene: TRBJ2-2
abundance: NA

CDR3nt: TGTGCCCGCGGTGGTCCAAATGAAAAACTGTTTTTT
CDR3aa: CARGGPNEKLFF
d_gene: NA
v_gene: TRBV30
j_gene: TRBJ1-4
abundance: NA

CDR3nt: TGTGCCAGTAGTATTGACAGGGGAGGCTACAATGAGCAGTTCTTC
CDR3aa: CASSIDRGGYNEQFF
d_gene: TRBD1
v_gene: TRBV19
j_gene: TRBJ2-1
abundance: NA

CDR3nt: TGTGCCAGCAGCTTAATCAGGAACTATGGCTACACCTTC
CDR3aa: CASSLIRNYGYTF
d_gene: NA
v_gene: TRBV7-2
j_gene: TRBJ1-2
abundance: NA

CDR3nt: TGTGCCAGTACGCCGGGACAGCACTACGAGCAGTACTTC
CDR3aa: CASTPGQHYEQYF
d_gene: TRBD1
v_gene: TRBV19
j_gene: TRBJ2-7
abundance: NA

CDR3nt: TGTGCCAGCTCACCATTACAGGGTTTGAACACTGAAGCTTTCTTT
CDR3aa: CASSPLQGLNTEAFF
d_gene: NA
v_gene: TRBV18
j_gene: TRBJ1-1
abundance: NA

CDR3nt: TGTGCCAGCAGCTCACCTCGAAATAGGGGGAGAGAAACTGAAGCTTTCTTT
CDR3aa: CASSSPRNRGRETEAFF
d_gene: NA
v_gene: TRBV5-6
j_gene: TRBJ1-1
abundance: NA

CDR3nt: TGCGCCAGCAGGGCCCAGGGGTTGGAGACCCAGTACTTC
CDR3aa: CASRAQGLETQYF
d_gene: NA
v_gene: TRBV5-1
j_gene: TRBJ2-5
abundance: NA

CDR3nt: TGCGCCAGCAGCATCGGCAGGGCTGAAGCTTTCTTT
CDR3aa: CASSIGRAEAFF
d_gene: NA
v_gene: TRBV5-1
j_gene: TRBJ1-1
abundance: NA

CDR3nt: TGTGCCAGCAGCTTATATTCGGGTCCCTACAATGAGCAGTTCTTC
CDR3aa: CASSLYSGPYNEQFF
d_gene: NA
v_gene: TRBV11-3
j_gene: TRBJ2-1
abundance: NA

CDR3nt: TGTGCCAGCAATTCAAATGAAAAACTGTTTTTT
CDR3aa: CASNSNEKLFF
d_gene: NA
v_gene: TRBV28
j_gene: TRBJ1-4
abundance: NA

CDR3nt: TGTGCCAGCTCACCGAACGGACTAGCTCAAGAGACCCAGTACTTC
CDR3aa: CASSPNGLAQETQYF
d_gene: TRBD2
v_gene: TRBV18
j_gene: TRBJ2-5
abundance: NA

CDR3nt: TGTGCCAGCAGTACGACAGGGCCGCCTGGAAACACCATATATTTT
CDR3aa: CASSTTGPPGNTIYF
d_gene: TRBD1
v_gene: TRBV2
j_gene: TRBJ1-3
abundance: many

CDR3nt: TGTGCCAGCACTAGGACTAGCGGGAGGGCCCACGAGCAGTACTTC
CDR3aa: CASTRTSGRAHEQYF
d_gene: TRBD2
v_gene: TRBV7-9
j_gene: TRBJ2-7
abundance: NA

CDR3nt: TGTGCCAGCAGCTTAGAAACGGGGGGCCCTCGGGAGCAGTACTTC
CDR3aa: CASSLETGGPREQYF
d_gene: NA
v_gene: TRBV7-9
j_gene: TRBJ2-7
abundance: few

CDR3nt: TGCGCCAGCAGCCAGCCCCGACTAGTTCGCTCCTACAATGAGCAGTTCTTC
CDR3aa: CASSQPRLVRSYNEQFF
d_gene: NA
v_gene: TRBV4-1
j_gene: TRBJ2-1
abundance: few